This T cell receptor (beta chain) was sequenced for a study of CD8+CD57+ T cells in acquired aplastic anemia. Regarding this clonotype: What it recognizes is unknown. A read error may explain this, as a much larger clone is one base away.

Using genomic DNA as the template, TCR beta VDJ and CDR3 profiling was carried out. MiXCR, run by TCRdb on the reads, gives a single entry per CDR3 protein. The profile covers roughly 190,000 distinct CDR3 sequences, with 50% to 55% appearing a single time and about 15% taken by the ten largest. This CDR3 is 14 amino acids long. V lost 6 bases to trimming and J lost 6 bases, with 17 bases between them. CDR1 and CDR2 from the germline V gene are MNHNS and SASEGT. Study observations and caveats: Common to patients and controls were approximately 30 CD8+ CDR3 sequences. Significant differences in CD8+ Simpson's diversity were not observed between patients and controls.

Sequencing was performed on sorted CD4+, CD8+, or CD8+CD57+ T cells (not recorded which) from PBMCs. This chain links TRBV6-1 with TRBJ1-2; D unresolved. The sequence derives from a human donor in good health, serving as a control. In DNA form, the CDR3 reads TGTGCCAGCAGATTGGACCTAGCTCAAGATGGCTACACCTTC. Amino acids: CASRLDLAQDGYTF.